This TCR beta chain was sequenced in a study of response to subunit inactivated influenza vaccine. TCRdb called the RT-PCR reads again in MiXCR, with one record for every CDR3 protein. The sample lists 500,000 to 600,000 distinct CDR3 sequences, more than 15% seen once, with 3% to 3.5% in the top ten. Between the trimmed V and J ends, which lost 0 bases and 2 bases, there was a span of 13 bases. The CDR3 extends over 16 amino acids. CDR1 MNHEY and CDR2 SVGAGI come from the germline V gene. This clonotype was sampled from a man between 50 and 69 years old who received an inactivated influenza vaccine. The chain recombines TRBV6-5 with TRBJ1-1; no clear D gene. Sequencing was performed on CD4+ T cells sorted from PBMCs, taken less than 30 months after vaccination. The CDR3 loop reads CASSYSGRAPNTEAFF. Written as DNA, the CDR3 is TGTGCCAGCAGTTACTCTGGGAGGGCACCAAACACTGAAGCTTTCTTT.